The sequence of this TCR beta chain was determined in a study of cytomegalovirus exposure and HLA in healthy donors. General observations from the study: Reports described diagnosis of cytomegalovirus status by the classifier as highly specific and sensitive.

After removal of 8 bases from V and 1 base from J, the junction contained 7 bases not matched to a gene. Germline CDR1 is SGHTA and CDR2 is FQGNSA. The CDR3 totals 15 residues. The PCR employed 60 Vbeta primers together with 13 Jbeta primers. Some clones are missing from TCRdb's copy, which holds only in-frame ones; the method was immunoSEQ multiplex PCR. The sample shows some 200,000 clones, about 80% of them seen only once. Details on this clone: Its target is not known.

The sample consisted of PBMCs. The chain links TRBV7-2 to TRBJ2-3; 9 bases fit TRBD2. The sequence was obtained from a woman between 45 and 60 years old in good health and CMV-seropositive. The CDR3 spells CASQRGGGGTDTQYF. The CDR3 nucleotides are TGTGCCAGCCAAAGGGGCGGGGGGGGCACAGATACGCAGTATTTT.